This T cell receptor beta chain was sequenced in a study of neurological immune-mediated disorders. The study's findings and limits: HTLV-1-associated myelopathy had the most TCR clonal expansion, whereas multiple sclerosis had the least (lower than in healthy controls).

Healthy controls comprised blood bank volunteers in Maryland, USA. In its sample, this clonotype was seen many times. Its antigen is unknown. The cDNA came from 5'RACE, which used 10-nucleotide random UMIs. TCRdb reprocessed the 5' RACE reads with MiXCR, giving one entry per CDR3 protein. The sample records some 30,000 distinct CDR3 sequences, over 4% being singletons. V shed 4 bases and J shed 4 bases, with 8 bases lying between them. Looked up from germline, CDR1 is SGHVS and CDR2 is FQNEAQ. The CDR3 runs 13 residues. The sequence came from a man aged 18 to 29 in good health. The chain uses TRBV7-8 and TRBJ2-1; TRBD1 might be the D (6 bases). The sequenced sample consisted of PBMCs. The CDR3 coding sequence is TGTGCCAGCAGCTCAGACAGGTACAATGAGCAGTTCTTC. It specifies CASSSDRYNEQFF.